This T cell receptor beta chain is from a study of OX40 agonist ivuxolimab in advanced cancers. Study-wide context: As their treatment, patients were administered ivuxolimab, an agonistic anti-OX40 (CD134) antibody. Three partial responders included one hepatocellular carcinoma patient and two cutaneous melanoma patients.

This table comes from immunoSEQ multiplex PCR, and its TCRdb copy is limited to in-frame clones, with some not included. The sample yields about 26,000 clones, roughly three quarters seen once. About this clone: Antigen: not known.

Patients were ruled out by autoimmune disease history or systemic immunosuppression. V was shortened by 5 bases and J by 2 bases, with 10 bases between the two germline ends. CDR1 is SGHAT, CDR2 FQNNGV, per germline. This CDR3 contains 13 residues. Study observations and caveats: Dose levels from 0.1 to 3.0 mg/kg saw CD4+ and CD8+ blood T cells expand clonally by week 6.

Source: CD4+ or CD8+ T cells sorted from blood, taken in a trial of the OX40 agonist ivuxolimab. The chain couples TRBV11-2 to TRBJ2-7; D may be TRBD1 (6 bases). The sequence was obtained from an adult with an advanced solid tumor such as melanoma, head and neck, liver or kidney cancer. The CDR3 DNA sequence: TGTGCCAGCAGCCTCGGGACAACCTACGAGCAGTACTTC. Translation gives CASSLGTTYEQYF.